Each of the 5 T cell receptor beta chains below was sequenced from the same sample in a study of cytomegalovirus exposure and HLA in healthy donors. PCR employed 60 Vbeta and 13 Jbeta primers. Method: immunoSEQ multiplex PCR; TCRdb's copy keeps in-frame clones and lacks some. The sample holds some 65,000 clones; more than 70% are singletons and the top ten take more than 20%. Sample: PBMCs. Receptors were obtained from a man aged 45 to 65 in good health and CMV-seropositive.

The V call is TRBV5-1, the J call TRBJ1-6; tentatively, D is TRBD1 (5 bases). The CDR3 loop spans 15 amino acids. V gave up 1 base and J gave up 8 bases, with 13 bases separating them. Germline lookup yields CDR1 SGHRS and CDR2 YFSETQ. CDR3 DNA: TGCGCCAGCAGCTTGAGGTCCGCCAGGGATTCACCCCTCCACTTT. This sequence encodes CASSLRSARDSPLHF. Filled out from reference TRBV5-1 and TRBJ1-6, the complete variable domain reads KAGVTQTPRYLIKTRGQQVTLSCSPISGHRSVSWYQQTPGQGLQFLFEYFSETQRNKGNFPGRFSGRQFSNSRSEMNVSTLELGDSALYLCASSLRSARDSPLHFGNGTRLTVT.

The V and J genes are TRBV10-1 and TRBJ2-3; 8 bases map to TRBD2. The germline V gene encodes CDR1 WNHNN and CDR2 SYGVQD (reference sequence). V lost 2 bases, J lost 5 bases, and 6 bases stayed unmatched. CDR3 length equals 15 residues. Here the CDR3 DNA reads TGCGCCAGCAGTGAGCTCCAGCGGGGGATAGATACGCAGTATTTT. Protein sequence: CASSELQRGIDTQYF.

This rearrangement joins TRBV6-6 to TRBJ1-6, with D possibly TRBD1 on 5 matching bases. Germline V gene lookup returns CDR1 MNHNY and CDR2 SVGAGI (reference sequence). V dropped 6 bases and J dropped 14 bases, with 20 bases sitting between them. CDR3 length: 14 amino acids. The CDR3 DNA is TGTGCCAGCAGAGAACAGGTTCGCGGGGGGACCCTCCACTTT. It codes for CASREQVRGGTLHF.

The chain carries TRBV4-3 and TRBJ1-2; D is uncertain. This CDR3 contains 15 residues. Deletions cut 4 bases from V and 0 bases from J, with 12 bases between. The germline V gene encodes CDR1 LGHNA and CDR2 YSLEER. The CDR3 spells CASSLTEVTNYGYTF. The DNA for the CDR3 is TGCGCCAGCAGCCTTACAGAAGTGACTAACTATGGCTACACCTTC.

The chain has TRBV18 and TRBJ1-1; D gene uncertain. V was cut by 4 bases and J by 2 bases, with 14 bases left in between. The germline V gene has CDR1 KGHSH and CDR2 LQKENI. The CDR3 totals 15 residues. CDR3 coding DNA: TGTGCCAGCTCACGGGAGGGTTTTATAAACACTGAAGCTTTCTTT. It codes for CASSREGFINTEAFF.